This TCR beta chain was retrieved from a study of CD4 T cells in relation to SARS-CoV-2 and coronaviruses. Details on this clone: Its target is not known.

CD4+ T cells from unexposed donors were obtained before the COVID-19 pandemic (2011-2018). CD4+ T cells were isolated from the cells after more than 8 days of culture. Approximately 2 million PBMCs per well were cultured with 9 to 10 IU/ml IL-2. The CDR3 extends over 13 amino acids. The trim removed 3 bases at V and 15 bases at J, leaving 6 bases unmatched. Sequenced by immunoSEQ multiplex PCR; TCRdb stores in-frame clones only, minus some. The profile shows around 24,000 clones, about 76% of them singletons. The receptor's source is a human donor in good health. The sample was CD4+ T cells from PBMCs, cultured in vitro. The chain couples TRBV12-3 or TRBV12-4 to TRBJ2-1, with 12 positions matching TRBD2. The CDR3 loop is CASSFLAGGFPFF. The CDR3 DNA follows: TGTGCCAGCAGTTTTCTAGCGGGGGGGTTTCCGTTCTTC.